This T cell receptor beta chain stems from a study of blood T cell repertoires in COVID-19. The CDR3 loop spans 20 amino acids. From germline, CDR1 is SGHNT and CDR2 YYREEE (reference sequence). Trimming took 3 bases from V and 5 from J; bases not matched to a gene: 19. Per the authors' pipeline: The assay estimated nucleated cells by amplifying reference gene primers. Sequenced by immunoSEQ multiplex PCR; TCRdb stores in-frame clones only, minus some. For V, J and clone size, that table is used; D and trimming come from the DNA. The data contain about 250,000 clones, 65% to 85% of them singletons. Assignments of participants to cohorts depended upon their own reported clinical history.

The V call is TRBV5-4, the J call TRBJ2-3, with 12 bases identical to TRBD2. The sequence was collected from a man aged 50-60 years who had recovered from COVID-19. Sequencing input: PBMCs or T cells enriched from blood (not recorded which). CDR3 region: CASSSEGRLAGASGKDTQYF. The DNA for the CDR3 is TGTGCCAGCAGCTCCGAGGGTAGACTAGCGGGGGCTTCAGGAAAAGATACGCAGTATTTT. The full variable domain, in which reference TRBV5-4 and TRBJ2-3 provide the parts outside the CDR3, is ETGVTQSPTHLIKTRGQQVTLRCSSQSGHNTVSWYQQALGQGPQFIFQYYREEENGRGNFPPRFSGLQFPNYSSELNVNALELDDSALYLCASSSEGRLAGASGKDTQYFGPGTRLTVL.